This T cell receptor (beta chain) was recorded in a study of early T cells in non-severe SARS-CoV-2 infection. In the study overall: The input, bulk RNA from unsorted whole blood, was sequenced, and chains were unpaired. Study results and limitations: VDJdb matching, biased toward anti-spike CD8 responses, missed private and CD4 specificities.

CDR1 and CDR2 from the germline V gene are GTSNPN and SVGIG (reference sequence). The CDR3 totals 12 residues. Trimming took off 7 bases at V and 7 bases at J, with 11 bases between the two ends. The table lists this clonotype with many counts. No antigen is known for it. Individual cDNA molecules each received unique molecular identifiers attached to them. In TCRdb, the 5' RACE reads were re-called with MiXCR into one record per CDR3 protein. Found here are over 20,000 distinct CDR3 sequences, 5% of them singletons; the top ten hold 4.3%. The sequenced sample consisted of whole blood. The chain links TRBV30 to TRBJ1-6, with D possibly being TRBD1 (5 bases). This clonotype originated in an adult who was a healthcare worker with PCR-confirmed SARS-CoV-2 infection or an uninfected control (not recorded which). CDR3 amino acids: CALGVENSPLHF. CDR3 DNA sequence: TGTGCCTTAGGGGTGGAAAATTCACCCCTCCACTTT.